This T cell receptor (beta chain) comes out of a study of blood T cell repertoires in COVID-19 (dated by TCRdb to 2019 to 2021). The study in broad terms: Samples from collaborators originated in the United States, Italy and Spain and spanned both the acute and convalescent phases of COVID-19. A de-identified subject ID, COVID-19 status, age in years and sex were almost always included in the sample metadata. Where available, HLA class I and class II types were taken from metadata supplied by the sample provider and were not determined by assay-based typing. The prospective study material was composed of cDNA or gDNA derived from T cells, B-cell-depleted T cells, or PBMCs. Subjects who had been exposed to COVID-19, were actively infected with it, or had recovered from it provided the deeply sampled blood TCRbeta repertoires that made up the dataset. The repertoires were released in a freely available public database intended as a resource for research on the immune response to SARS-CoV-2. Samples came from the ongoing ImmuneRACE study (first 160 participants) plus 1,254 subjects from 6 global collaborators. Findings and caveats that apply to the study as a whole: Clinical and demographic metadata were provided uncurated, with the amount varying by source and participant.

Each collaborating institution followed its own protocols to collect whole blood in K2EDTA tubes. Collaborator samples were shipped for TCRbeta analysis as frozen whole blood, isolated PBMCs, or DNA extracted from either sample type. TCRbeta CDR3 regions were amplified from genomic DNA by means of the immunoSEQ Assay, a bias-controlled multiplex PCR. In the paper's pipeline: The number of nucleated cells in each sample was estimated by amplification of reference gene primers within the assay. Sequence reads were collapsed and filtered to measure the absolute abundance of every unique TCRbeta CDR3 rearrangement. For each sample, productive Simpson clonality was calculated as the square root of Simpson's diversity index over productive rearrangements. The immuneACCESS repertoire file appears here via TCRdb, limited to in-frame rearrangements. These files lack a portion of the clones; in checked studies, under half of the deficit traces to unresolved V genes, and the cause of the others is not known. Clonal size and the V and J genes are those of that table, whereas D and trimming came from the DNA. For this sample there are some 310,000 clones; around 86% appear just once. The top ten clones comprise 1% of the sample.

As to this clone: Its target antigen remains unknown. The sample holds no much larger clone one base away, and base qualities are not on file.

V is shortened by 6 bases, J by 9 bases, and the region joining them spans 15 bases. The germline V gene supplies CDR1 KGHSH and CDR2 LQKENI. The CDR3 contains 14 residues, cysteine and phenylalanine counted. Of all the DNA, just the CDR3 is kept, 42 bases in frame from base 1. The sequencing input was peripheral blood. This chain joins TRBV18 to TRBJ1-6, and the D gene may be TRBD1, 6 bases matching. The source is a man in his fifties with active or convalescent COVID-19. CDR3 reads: CASSPTGSGSPLHF. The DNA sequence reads TGTGCCAGCTCCCCCACAGGGAGCGGTTCACCCCTCCACTTT.